The clone carrying this T cell receptor (beta chain) showed up just once. Living in 24 US areas, the participants were between 18 and 89 years of age. Participants' own reports of clinical history determined their cohort assignment. Using immunoSEQ multiplex PCR, the repertoire was profiled, and TCRdb retains in-frame clones only, with some absent. The sample records approximately 500,000 clones, 88% being singletons. The source of the sample is a study of blood T cell repertoires in COVID-19. Background on the study: COVID-19 samples, acute and convalescent, were from the United States, Italy and Spain. In each case, the material was cDNA or gDNA derived from T cells, B-cell-depleted T cells, or PBMCs.

The sequence came from a woman aged 35 to 49 who had recovered from COVID-19. The material sequenced was PBMCs or T cells enriched from blood (not recorded which).

The DNA of the CDR3 is TGTGCCAGCAAGCTAGCGGGGCAAGAGACCCAGTACTTC. Amino acids: CASKLAGQETQYF. This chain uses TRBV25-1 with TRBJ2-5, with 9 bases that match TRBD2. The germline V gene has CDR1 MGHDK and CDR2 SYGVNS. This CDR3 has 13 residues. J gave up 2 bases and V 7 bases, and 2 bases lay outside the gene matches.